The 18 T cell receptor beta chains reported below all come from one sample, sequenced in a study of Graves' ophthalmopathy and Graves' hyperthyroidism. The sequenced template was RNA, covering the TCR beta CDR3 region. RT-PCR was first run with HTBI primers, then multiplex PCR in a second round. TCRdb ran MiXCR on the multiplex PCR reads and lists one entry per CDR3 protein. Among 300,000 to 400,000 distinct CDR3 sequences listed, 17% were seen once. The sequencing sample was made of peripheral blood. The receptor source for this set is an adult man with Graves' ophthalmopathy.

This clonotype has ten or more counts. This chain links TRBV28 with TRBJ2-5; D is perhaps TRBD1 or TRBD2 (5 bases each). Germline V gives CDR1 MDHEN, CDR2 SYDVKM. V was shortened by 7 bases and J by 5 bases, with 17 bases between the two germline ends. This CDR3 has 14 residues. The CDR3, as DNA: TGTGCCAGCAAGGATGCGTCCGGGGACGAGACCCAGTACTTC. Encoded protein: CASKDASGDETQYF.

In this sample, this clonotype turned up many times. The chain links TRBV7-2 to TRBJ1-2; D is ambiguous. Germline V CDR1 and CDR2: SGHTA, FQGNSA. Trimming shortened V by 4 bases and J by 6 bases, and 6 bases separated the two germline ends. The CDR3 loop spans 11 amino acids. The CDR3 region is CASSSTHGYTF. Here the CDR3 DNA reads TGTGCCAGCAGCTCAACCCATGGCTACACCTTC.

This clonotype has ten or more counts. This chain links TRBV27 with TRBJ2-7, with D unresolved. V was cut by 2 bases and J by 6 bases, with 23 bases left in between. The CDR3 loop spans 17 amino acids. CDR1 MNHEY and CDR2 SMNVEV come from the germline V gene (reference sequence). DNA for the CDR3: TGTGCCAGCAGTTTACGCAGCGCCGAATGGCCGCCTTCCGAGCAGTACTTC. Protein sequence: CASSLRSAEWPPSEQYF.

This clonotype was counted a few times. A much larger clone differs by one base, so this may be a read error. This rearrangement joins TRBV20-1 to TRBJ2-7; D gene ambiguous. Per germline, CDR1 DFQATT and CDR2 SNEGSKA (reference sequence). The germline V and J ends were trimmed by 2 bases and 3 bases, with 8 bases remaining between them. The CDR3 is made up of 12 amino acids. The CDR3 spells CSARRCGYEQYF. The CDR3, as DNA: TGCAGTGCTAGAAGATGTGGCTACGAGCAGTACTTC.

This clonotype was observed many times. The chain couples TRBV7-3 to TRBJ2-2; 9 bases align to TRBD2. V dropped 6 bases and J dropped 6; count of bases not matched to a gene: 5. Germline CDR1 and CDR2: SGHTA and FQGTGA. The CDR3 is 14 residues long. CDR3 sequence reads: CASSLAGGPGELFF. CDR3 coding DNA: TGTGCCAGCAGTCTCGCGGGAGGGCCCGGGGAGCTGTTTTTT.

This clonotype was observed at least ten times. The chain employs TRBV12-3 or TRBV12-4 and TRBJ2-5; D possibly corresponds to TRBD1 (6 bases). The CDR3 spans 13 residues. V was trimmed by 6 bases and J by 2 bases, leaving 10 bases between them. The CDR3 is CASSQGQQETQYF. CDR3 DNA sequence: TGTGCCAGCAGCCAAGGACAGCAAGAGACCCAGTACTTC.

Ten or more counts support this clonotype. The J gene is TRBJ1-2, the V gene TRBV20-1; D is unclear. The CDR3 loop spans 13 amino acids. Germline V gene lookup returns CDR1 DFQATT and CDR2 SNEGSKA (reference sequence). V shed 0 bases and J shed 5 bases, with 10 bases lying between them. The CDR3 region is CSARDFVGYGYTF. The CDR3 DNA follows: TGCAGTGCTAGAGATTTCGTAGGTTATGGCTACACCTTC.

This clonotype was recorded at least ten times. The rearrangement links TRBV30 to TRBJ2-7; possible D gene TRBD2, 5 bases. The CDR3 spans 14 residues. The germline V and J ends were trimmed by 0 bases and 3 bases, with 12 bases remaining between them. Germline V gene sequence: CDR1 GTSNPN, CDR2 SVGIG (reference sequence). The CDR3 sequence is CAWSVWGANYEQYF. Here the CDR3 DNA reads TGTGCCTGGAGTGTCTGGGGAGCGAACTACGAGCAGTACTTC.

Ten or more counts support this clonotype. The chain employs TRBV12-3 or TRBV12-4 and TRBJ1-2; 9 bases agree with TRBD1. V lost 5 bases to trimming and J lost 0 bases; unmatched junction nucleotides: 4. This CDR3 has 15 amino acids. Here the CDR3 reads CASSAGQGANYGYTF. CDR3 coding DNA: TGTGCCAGCAGTGCGGGACAGGGAGCTAACTATGGCTACACCTTC.

This clonotype appeared a few times. A much larger clonotype is one base distant, so this may be a read error. The chain uses TRBV19 and TRBJ2-7, with D hard to call. Per the germline V gene, CDR1 is LNHDA and CDR2 is SQIVND (reference sequence). The CDR3 totals 11 residues. The CDR3 protein is CATSAYYEQYF. The CDR3 nucleotides are TGTGCCACTAGTGCATACTACGAGCAGTACTTC.

This clonotype has a count of ten or more. The chain links TRBV3-1 to TRBJ1-1; D is ambiguous. CDR3 length: 15 residues. The germline V and J ends were trimmed by 6 bases and 5 bases, with 19 bases remaining between them. The V gene's germline CDR1 is LGHDT and CDR2 YNNKEL (reference sequence). The CDR3 DNA reads TGTGCCAGCAGTCAGTTAACATTCGACCCGACTGAAGCTTTCTTT. It translates to CASSQLTFDPTEAFF.

The J gene is TRBJ1-5, the V gene TRBV7-2; 7 positions match TRBD1. J was trimmed by 2 bases and V by 4 bases; bases with no gene match: 8. Germline V gives CDR1 SGHTA, CDR2 FQGNSA. This CDR3 is 16 amino acids long. The DNA for the CDR3 is TGTGCCAGCAGCTGGGGGAGGGGGCCGGGCAATCAGCCCCAGCATTTT. Translated: CASSWGRGPGNQPQHF.

This clonotype occurred many times. This chain uses TRBV24-1 with TRBJ2-2; D is ambiguous. This CDR3 has 13 residues. CDR1 is KGHDR, CDR2 SFDVKD, per germline. Trimming cost V 12 bases and J 4 bases, with 14 bases left between them. The CDR3 DNA reads as TGTGCCTCCGAGGACGGACCCACCGGGGAGCTGTTTTTT. This codes for CASEDGPTGELFF.

This clonotype was found many times. This rearrangement joins TRBV28 to TRBJ2-5; TRBD2 agrees at 9 bases. The junction had 5 bases not matched to a gene; V was cut back by 4 bases and J by 2 bases. Germline V CDR1 and CDR2: MDHEN, SYDVKM. The length of the CDR3 is 15 residues. This chain's CDR3 is CASSSLAGLQETQYF. CDR3 DNA: TGTGCCAGCAGTTCGCTAGCGGGATTACAAGAGACCCAGTACTTC.

The table lists this clonotype with many counts. The rearrangement joins TRBV29-1 to TRBJ2-4; D unresolved. Germline V CDR1 and CDR2: SQVTM, ANQGSEA. The CDR3 length is 16 residues. V was clipped by 2 bases and J by 1 base, with 15 bases between them. This CDR3 is CSVELQESMAKNIQYF. DNA of the CDR3: TGCAGCGTTGAACTGCAGGAATCTATGGCCAAAAACATTCAGTACTTC.

Concerning this clonotype: The junction departs from germline at one end; a sequencing error may be responsible. The chain uses TRBV20-1 and TRBJ1-2; D call uncertain. This CDR3 has 11 residues. Germline CDR1 DFQATT, CDR2 SNEGSKA (reference sequence). The CDR3 DNA sequence: TGCAGTGCTAGAGGGGATTATGGCTACACTTTC. Translation gives CSARGDYGYTF.

This clonotype was recorded many times. This chain joins TRBV10-3 and TRBJ1-2; TRBD1 agrees at 7 bases. V trimming: 4 bases; J trimming: 7 bases; junction bases outside the gene matches: 6. This CDR3 region has 13 residues. Germline V lookup: CDR1 ENHRY, CDR2 SYGVKD. The CDR3 DNA sequence: TGTGCCATCAGTGCCCCAGGGGGGACTGGCTACACCTTC. Protein sequence: CAISAPGGTGYTF.

This clonotype showed up many times. The gene calls are TRBV5-1 and TRBJ1-6; D not resolved. From germline, CDR1 is SGHRS and CDR2 YFSETQ. Trimming removed 0 bases at V and 8 bases at J, with 9 bases between. This CDR3 has 14 amino acids. The CDR3 nucleotides read TGCGCCAGCAGCTTGGTTTCGCGGGATTCACCCCTCCACTTT. This codes for CASSLVSRDSPLHF.